These 20 T cell receptor beta chains came from one sample sequenced in a study of T cells in Graves' hyperthyroidism and ophthalmopathy. RNA transcripts yielded amplified TCR beta CDR3 regions. The HTBI set primed first-round TCR CDR3 RT-PCR. In TCRdb, the multiplex PCR reads were re-called with MiXCR into one record per CDR3 protein. In the table there are 300,000 to 500,000 distinct CDR3 sequences, approximately 15% of which are singletons. Sequenced: blood. Receptors originate from a woman in her twenties or thirties with Graves' hyperthyroidism.

This clonotype was detected ten times or more. The chain uses TRBV5-1 and TRBJ2-1; 13 positions agree with TRBD2. CDR1 SGHRS and CDR2 YFSETQ come from the germline V gene. This CDR3 contains 15 residues. The V gene end was trimmed by 2 bases and the J gene end by 9 bases; junction bases not matched to a gene: 5. CDR3 loop: CASSLLAGGPPEQFF. The CDR3 DNA is TGCGCCAGCAGCTTACTAGCGGGAGGGCCTCCTGAGCAGTTCTTC.

This clonotype was counted at least ten times. The rearrangement uses TRBV3-1 and TRBJ1-2; tentatively, D is TRBD1 (5 bases). V gave up 1 base and J gave up 8 bases, with 14 bases separating them. The length of the CDR3 is 14 residues. Per the germline V gene, CDR1 is LGHDT and CDR2 is YNNKEL (reference sequence). This CDR3 is CASSQAGDGGGYTF. As DNA, the CDR3 is TGTGCCAGCAGCCAAGCCGGGGACGGCGGGGGCTACACCTTC.

V gene TRBV18 combines with J gene TRBJ1-1; 7 positions agree with TRBD1. The V and J ends lost 4 bases and 1 base, in that order; junction bases with no gene match: 6. This CDR3 is 15 amino acids long. Germline loops: CDR1 KGHSH, CDR2 LQKENI. The CDR3: CASSLTGEANTEAFF. CDR3 DNA sequence: TGTGCCAGCTCACTTACAGGGGAGGCGAACACTGAAGCTTTCTTT.

The table lists this clonotype with many counts. This sequence joins TRBV6-6 and TRBJ2-3, with D uncertain. V was trimmed by 2 bases and J by 4 bases, leaving 7 bases between them. There are 13 residues in the CDR3. The germline V gene encodes CDR1 MNHNY and CDR2 SVGAGI (reference sequence). In nucleotides, the CDR3 is TGTGCCAGCAGTTACCAGTCCGCAGATACGCAGTATTTT. Encoded protein: CASSYQSADTQYF.

The table lists this clonotype with a few counts. Here the CDR3 DNA reads TGCAGTGCTAGAGATAGGAAGACAGCGCGGGCGGGAGCGGGTAATGAGCAGTTCTTC. Translated, it gives CSARDRKTARAGAGNEQFF. J is TRBJ2-1 and V is TRBV20-1, with TRBD2 matching over 7 bases. The trim removed 0 bases at V and 7 bases at J, leaving 21 bases unmatched. Germline CDR1 reads DFQATT; CDR2 reads SNEGSKA (reference sequence). CDR3 length: 19 residues.

The V gene is TRBV2, the J gene TRBJ2-2, with TRBD2 identical over 13 bases. The CDR3 spans 16 residues. The trim removed 7 bases at V and 6 bases at J, leaving 8 bases unmatched. Germline V CDR1 and CDR2: SNHLY, FYNNEI. The CDR3 nucleotides read TGTGCCAGCACGAGGACTAGCGGGAGAGGGGCCGGGGAGCTGTTTTTT. It yields the protein CASTRTSGRGAGELFF.

This clonotype was seen repeatedly, ten times or more. The J gene is TRBJ1-2, the V gene TRBV28; 10 nucleotides line up with TRBD1. The CDR3 totals 18 residues. Per germline, CDR1 MDHEN and CDR2 SYDVKM. Trimming cost V 5 bases and J 0 bases; bases outside gene matches: 12. The chain's CDR3 is CASSPTTGGGVANYGYTF. The CDR3 nucleotides read TGTGCCAGCAGTCCCACGACAGGGGGCGGGGTGGCTAACTATGGCTACACCTTC.

To note about this clonotype: A junction boundary mismatches the germline segment, possibly from a read error. The gene calls are TRBV20-1 and TRBJ2-1; 7 bases match TRBD2. The germline V gene encodes CDR1 DFQATT and CDR2 SNEGSKA (reference sequence). The CDR3 has 14 residues. The CDR3, as DNA: TGCAATGCTAGCCCTAGCGGACGTTACAATGAGCAGTTCTTC. Protein: CNASPSGRYNEQFF.

This chain joins TRBV15 and TRBJ2-2; 8 bases are shared with TRBD2. The germline V gene encodes CDR1 LNHNV and CDR2 YYDKDF (reference sequence). The CDR3 extends over 17 amino acids. Trimming took 1 base from V and 5 from J; bases not matched to a gene: 9. CDR3 DNA: TGTGCCACCAGCAGAGTTGGCGGACTAGCTCGAACCGGGGAGCTGTTTTTT. Amino acid sequence: CATSRVGGLARTGELFF. The full variable domain, rest sourced from reference TRBV15 and TRBJ2-2, is DAMVIQNPRYQVTQFGKPVTLSCSQTLNHNVMYWYQQKSSQAPKLLFHYYDKDFNNEADTPDNFQSRRPNTSFCFLDIRSPGLGDTAMYLCATSRVGGLARTGELFFGEGSRLTVL.

Ten or more counts support this clonotype. The chain uses TRBV3-1 and TRBJ1-2; D might be TRBD1 (6 bases). The length of the CDR3 is 16 residues. V lost 1 base and J lost 4, with 16 bases in between. The V gene's germline CDR1 is LGHDT and CDR2 YNNKEL (reference sequence). The CDR3 protein is CASSQGRGDLGYGYTF. CDR3 DNA: TGTGCCAGCAGCCAAGGCAGGGGAGACTTGGGCTATGGCTACACCTTC.

The chain joins TRBV6-1 to TRBJ2-1, with TRBD2 matching over 8 bases. The CDR3 length is 13 residues. Germline V lookup: CDR1 MNHNS, CDR2 SASEGT. V gave up 5 bases and J gave up 8 bases; unmatched junction bases: 5. The CDR3 DNA follows: TGTGCCAGCAGTCCCTGGCGGGGGGATGAGCAGTTCTTC. Its translation: CASSPWRGDEQFF.

To note about this clonotype: This may be a read error, as it is one base from a much larger clone. This chain links TRBV12-3 or TRBV12-4 with TRBJ2-3; 7 nucleotides match TRBD1. Trimming took 4 bases from V and 9 from J; bases not matched to a gene: 4. The CDR3 loop spans 12 amino acids. The DNA for the CDR3 is TGTGCCAGCAGTTGGGACAGTTCCACGCAGTATTTT. Protein sequence: CASSWDSSTQYF.

This clonotype appeared many times. The chain has TRBV20-1 and TRBJ2-1, with D tentatively TRBD2 (5 bases). The CDR3 is 15 residues long. Germline values: CDR1 DFQATT, CDR2 SNEGSKA (reference sequence). The germline V and J ends were trimmed by 6 bases and 6 bases, with 21 bases remaining between them. CDR3 amino acids: CSAKVRDYMANEQFF. The DNA for the CDR3 is TGCAGTGCGAAAGTACGAGACTATATGGCCAATGAGCAGTTCTTC.

This clonotype was detected once. A read error may be the cause here, since a much bigger clone is one base away. The V gene is TRBV27, the J gene TRBJ2-1, with D possibly being TRBD2 (6 bases). The J call may be faulty, since TRBJ2-7 better matches the DNA end. CDR1 and CDR2 (germline): MNHEY, SMNVEV (reference sequence). This CDR3 spans 16 amino acids. Here the CDR3 reads CASSLGAGNSYNEQYF. In DNA, the CDR3 is TGTGCCAGCAGTTTAGGAGCGGGTAACTCCTACAATGAGCAGTACTTC.

Only a few counts were recorded for this clonotype. The V call is TRBV7-9, the J call TRBJ2-5; 13 bases fit TRBD2. CDR1 is SEHNR and CDR2 is FQNEAQ in the germline V gene (reference sequence). The CDR3 length is 15 residues. Trimming removed 3 bases from V and 5 bases from J; junction bases left unmatched: 3. CDR3 region: CASSFTSGRVETQYF. CDR3 DNA: TGTGCCAGCAGCTTTACTAGCGGGAGGGTGGAGACCCAGTACTTC.

This chain joins TRBV7-6 and TRBJ1-1, with 7 bases matching TRBD1. V lost 4 bases to trimming and J lost 3 bases; unmatched junction nucleotides: 5. CDR1 and CDR2 (germline): SGHVS, FNYEAQ. The CDR3 contains 14 residues. The CDR3 nucleotides are TGTGCCAGCAGCTCCCGGCAGGGGGACACTGAAGCTTTCTTT. This sequence encodes CASSSRQGDTEAFF.

V and J are TRBV12-3 or TRBV12-4 and TRBJ2-2, with 7 bases identical to TRBD1. CDR3 size: 14 residues. Trimming removed 3 bases from V and 6 bases from J; junction bases left unmatched: 4. Written as DNA, the CDR3 is TGTGCCAGCAGTTTTACAGGGGAGCCCGGGGAGCTGTTTTTT. Translated, it gives CASSFTGEPGELFF.

This clonotype was seen at least ten times. The V and J genes are TRBV3-1 and TRBJ2-2; D is uncertain. The germline gives CDR1 LGHDT, CDR2 YNNKEL (reference sequence). CDR3 size: 14 residues. V dropped 3 bases and J dropped 6 bases, with 11 bases sitting between them. The CDR3 spells CASSQGGGPGELFF. The CDR3 nucleotides read TGTGCCAGCAGCCAGGGCGGTGGGCCCGGGGAGCTGTTTTTT.

The chain combines TRBV20-1 with TRBJ1-3; TRBD1 matches 8 bases. With 0 bases clipped from V and 2 bases from J, the junction kept 3 bases outside the gene matches. The germline gives CDR1 DFQATT, CDR2 SNEGSKA (reference sequence). The CDR3 is 15 residues long. For the CDR3, the DNA is TGCAGTGCTAGAGACCCAGGGGGCCCTGGAAACACCATATATTTT. Translated: CSARDPGGPGNTIYF.

J is TRBJ2-3 and V is TRBV24-1; weak D call: TRBD2 (7 bases). Germline V gives CDR1 KGHDR, CDR2 SFDVKD. V lost 6 bases, J lost 3 bases, and 15 bases lay in between. There are 15 residues in the CDR3. CDR3 sequence: CATSRGGGPTDTQYF. The DNA for the CDR3 is TGTGCCACCAGTAGGGGGGGAGGGCCTACAGATACGCAGTATTTT.